This passage covers 9 T cell receptor beta chains from one sample sequenced in a study of STAT3 mutations in large granular lymphocyte leukemia. Findings and limits, study-wide: Every T-LGLL patient had at least one immunodominant TCRbeta clonotype.

No antigens are known for them. Sequenced by immunoSEQ multiplex PCR; TCRdb stores in-frame clones only, minus some. The sample records 15,000 to 20,000 clones, 80% to 95% being singletons. Source material: peripheral blood mononuclear cells. These receptors were obtained from a man aged 55 to 69 with T-cell large granular lymphocyte leukemia. Some clones in this sample may be carry-over from other donors' samples.

The chain couples TRBV30 to TRBJ2-3, with 10 bases lining up with TRBD2. Germline V gives CDR1 GTSNPN, CDR2 SVGIG (reference sequence). This CDR3 contains 13 residues. Trimming took 5 bases from V and 4 from J; bases not matched to a gene: 3. The CDR3 bases are TGTGCCTGGGGGCTAGCGGGAGCAGATACGCAGTATTTT. This translates into CAWGLAGADTQYF. The full variable domain, rest sourced from reference TRBV30 and TRBJ2-3, is SQTIHQWPATLVQPVGSPLSLECTVEGTSNPNLYWYRQAAGRGLQLLFYSVGIGQISSEVPQNLSASRPQDRQFILSSKKLLLSDSGFYLCAWGLAGADTQYFGPGTRLTVL.

The genes are TRBV10-3 and TRBJ2-7; D ambiguous. Germline assignment: CDR1 ENHRY and CDR2 SYGVKD. Between the trimmed V and J ends, which lost 7 bases and 5 bases, there was a span of 12 bases. The CDR3 totals 12 residues. The DNA for the CDR3 is TGTGCCATCAAAATAGGTCAGGACGAGCAGTACTTC. Amino acid sequence: CAIKIGQDEQYF.

V is TRBV12-5 and J is TRBJ2-2, with 8 bases lining up with TRBD2. Trimming cost V 0 bases and J 0 bases; bases outside gene matches: 0. This CDR3 has 16 amino acids. The germline V gene encodes CDR1 LGHNT and CDR2 FRNRAP. The CDR3 nucleotides read TGTGCTAGTGGTTTGGTAGCGGGAGCGAACACCGGGGAGCTGTTTTTT. Protein product: CASGLVAGANTGELFF. Variable domain in full (rest from reference TRBV12-5 and TRBJ2-2): DARVTQTPRHKVTEMGQEVTMRCQPILGHNTVFWYRQTMMQGLELLAYFRNRAPLDDSGMPKDRFSAEMPDATLATLKIQPSEPRDSAVYFCASGLVAGANTGELFFGEGSRLTVL.

By frequency in the sample, this clone is medium-sized. This chain links TRBV6-6 with TRBJ2-2; a weak D match, TRBD2 (6 bases). The CDR3 runs 14 residues. From germline, CDR1 is MNHNY and CDR2 SVGAGI (reference sequence). Trimming shortened V by 7 bases and J by 8 bases, and 17 bases separated the two germline ends. The CDR3, as DNA: TGTGCCAGCACCTACGGGAGCCGGGGGGGGGAGCTGTTTTTT. Protein product: CASTYGSRGGELFF.

The chain is built from TRBV7-9 and TRBJ1-5, with D uncertain. Germline CDR1 and CDR2: SEHNR and FQNEAQ (reference sequence). The CDR3 is made up of 12 amino acids. V gave up 1 base and J gave up 5 bases, with 3 bases separating them. CDR3 nucleotide sequence: TGTGCCAGCAGCTTAGACGATCAGCCCCAGCATTTT. It translates to CASSLDDQPQHF. Combining the CDR3 with reference TRBV7-9 and TRBJ1-5 gives the whole variable domain DTGVSQNPRHKITKRGQNVTFRCDPISEHNRLYWYRQTLGQGPEFLTYFQNEAQLEKSRLLSDRFSAERPKGSFSTLEIQRTEQGDSAMYLCASSLDDQPQHFGDGTRLSIL.

The V gene is TRBV15, the J gene TRBJ2-7; perhaps TRBD2 as D (6 bases). V shed 5 bases and J shed 0 bases, with 11 bases lying between them. The germline CDR1 and CDR2 sequences are LNHNV and YYDKDF (reference sequence). The CDR3 runs 14 residues. CDR3 protein: CATSRLGGSYEQYF. Here the CDR3 DNA reads TGTGCCACCAGCCGATTGGGGGGCTCCTACGAGCAGTACTTC. The whole variable domain, remainder taken from reference TRBV15 and TRBJ2-7, is DAMVIQNPRYQVTQFGKPVTLSCSQTLNHNVMYWYQQKSSQAPKLLFHYYDKDFNNEADTPDNFQSRRPNTSFCFLDIRSPGLGDTAMYLCATSRLGGSYEQYFGPGTRLTVT.

A single count supports this clone. J is TRBJ2-7 and V is TRBV27, with TRBD2 matching over 8 bases. Trimming took 4 bases from V and 7 from J; bases not matched to a gene: 6. Germline values: CDR1 MNHEY, CDR2 SMNVEV (reference sequence). CDR3 length: 13 residues. CDR3 nucleotide sequence: TGTGCCAGCAGTTCATCGGGAGGGGGTGAGCAGTACTTC. Translated: CASSSSGGGEQYF.

This chain joins TRBV7-3 and TRBJ2-7; TRBD2 matches 7 bases. V trimming: 2 bases; J trimming: 7 bases; junction bases outside the gene matches: 5. CDR1 and CDR2 from the germline V gene are SGHTA and FQGTGA. The CDR3 extends over 13 amino acids. The CDR3 nucleotides read TGTGCCAGCAGCTTAGATGTAGCGGGTGAGCAGTACTTC. Its translation: CASSLDVAGEQYF.

The chain uses TRBV11-2 and TRBJ2-7; 7 bases are shared with TRBD2. The CDR3 contains 16 residues. V shed 5 bases, J shed 3 bases, and the junction held 13 bases outside the gene matches. Germline lookup yields CDR1 SGHAT and CDR2 FQNNGV. Here the CDR3 reads CASSPLGGKTYYEQYF. The CDR3 DNA is TGTGCCAGCAGCCCGCTCGGGGGGAAGACTTACTACGAGCAGTACTTC.